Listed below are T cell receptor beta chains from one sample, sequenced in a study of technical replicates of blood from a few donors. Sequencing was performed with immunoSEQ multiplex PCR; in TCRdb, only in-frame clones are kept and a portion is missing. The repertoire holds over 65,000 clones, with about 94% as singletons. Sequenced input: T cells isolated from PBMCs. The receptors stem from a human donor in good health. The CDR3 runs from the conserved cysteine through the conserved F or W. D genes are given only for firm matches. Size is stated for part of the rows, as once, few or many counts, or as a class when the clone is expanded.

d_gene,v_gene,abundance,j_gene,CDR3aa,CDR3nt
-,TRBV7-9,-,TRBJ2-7,CASSPALTPTYEQYF,TGTGCCAGCAGCCCCGCCCTTACCCCTACCTACGAGCAGTACTTC
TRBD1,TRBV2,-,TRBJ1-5,CASSRTGFNQPQHF,TGTGCCAGCAGCAGGACAGGGTTCAATCAGCCCCAGCATTTT
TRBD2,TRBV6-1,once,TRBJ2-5,CASSEGVEGSGGRETQYF,TGTGCCAGCAGTGAAGGAGTTGAGGGTAGCGGGGGGCGGGAGACCCAGTACTTC
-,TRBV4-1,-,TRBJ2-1,CASSQEQSSYNEQFF,TGCGCCAGCAGCCAAGAACAGAGCTCCTACAATGAGCAGTTCTTC
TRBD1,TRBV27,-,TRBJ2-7,CASSLTYRDRVYEQYF,TGTGCCAGCAGTCTCACATACCGGGACAGAGTGTACGAGCAGTACTTC
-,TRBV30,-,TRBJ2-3,CAWTTGTDTQYF,TGTGCCTGGACGACAGGTACAGATACGCAGTATTTT
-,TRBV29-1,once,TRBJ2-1,CSVDTDSPYNEQFF,TGCAGCGTTGATACGGACAGTCCCTACAATGAGCAGTTCTTC
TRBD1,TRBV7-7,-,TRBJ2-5,CASSRDREETQYF,TGTGCCAGCAGCAGGGACAGAGAAGAGACCCAGTACTTC
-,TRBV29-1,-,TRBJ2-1,CSVEDPGTSPPYNEQFF,TGCAGCGTTGAAGATCCCGGTACTAGCCCGCCCTACAATGAGCAGTTCTTC
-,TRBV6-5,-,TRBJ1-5,CASSYGASQPQHF,TGTGCCAGCAGTTACGGGGCGTCCCAGCCCCAGCATTTT